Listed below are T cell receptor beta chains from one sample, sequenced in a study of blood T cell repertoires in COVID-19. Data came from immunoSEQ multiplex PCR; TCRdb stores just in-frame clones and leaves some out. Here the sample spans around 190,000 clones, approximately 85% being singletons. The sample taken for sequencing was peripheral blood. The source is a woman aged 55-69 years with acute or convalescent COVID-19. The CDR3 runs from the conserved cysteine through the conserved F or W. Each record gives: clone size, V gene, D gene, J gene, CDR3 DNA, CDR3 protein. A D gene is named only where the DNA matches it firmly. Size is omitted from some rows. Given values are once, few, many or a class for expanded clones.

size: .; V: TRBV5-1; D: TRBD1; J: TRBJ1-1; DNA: TGCGCCAGCAGCTTGACAGGGGGCACTGAAGCTTTCTTT; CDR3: CASSLTGGTEAFF
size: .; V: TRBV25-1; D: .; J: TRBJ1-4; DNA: TGTGCCAGCAGTAACCAGGGGACCCCTAATGAAAAACTGTTTTTT; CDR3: CASSNQGTPNEKLFF
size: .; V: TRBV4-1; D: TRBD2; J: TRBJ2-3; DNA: TGCGCCAGCAGTCTGACTAGCGGGAGACCAGATACGCAGTATTTT; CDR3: CASSLTSGRPDTQYF
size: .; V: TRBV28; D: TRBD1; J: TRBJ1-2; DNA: TGTGCCAGCCGTGGGGGACAGCGCTATGGCTACACCTTC; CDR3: CASRGGQRYGYTF
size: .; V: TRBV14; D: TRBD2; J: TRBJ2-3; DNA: TGTGCCAGCAGCCAAATAGCGGGGGTAGATACGCAGTATTTT; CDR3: CASSQIAGVDTQYF
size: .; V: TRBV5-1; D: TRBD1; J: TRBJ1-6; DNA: TGCGCCAGCAGCCCGGGACAGGCTTCGAGTACGCCCGGGACAGGTTTCCATTCACCCCTCCACTTT; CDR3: CASSPGQASSTPGTGFHSPLHF
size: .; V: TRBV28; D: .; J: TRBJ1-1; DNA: TGTGCCGTCAGGGAGGTGGCTGAAGCTTTCTTT; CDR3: CAVREVAEAFF
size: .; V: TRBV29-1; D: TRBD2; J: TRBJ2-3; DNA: TGCAGCGCCACGCCGGGACTAGCGGGGACAGATACGCAGTATTTT; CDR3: CSATPGLAGTDTQYF
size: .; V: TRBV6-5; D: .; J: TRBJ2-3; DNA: TGTGCCAGCAGGATGACAGGGACTAGCACAGATACGCAGTATTTT; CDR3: CASRMTGTSTDTQYF
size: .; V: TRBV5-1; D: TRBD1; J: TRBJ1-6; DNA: TGCGCCAGCAGCTTGAGGTCGGACAGGGTTTCACCCCTCCACTTT; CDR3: CASSLRSDRVSPLHF
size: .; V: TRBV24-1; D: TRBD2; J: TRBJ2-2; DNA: TGTGCCACCAGAGGGACTAGCGGCACCGGGGAGCTGTTTTTT; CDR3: CATRGTSGTGELFF
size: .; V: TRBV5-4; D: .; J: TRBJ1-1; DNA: TGTGCCAGCAATCCGGGGGAATTCATGAACACTGAAGCTTTCTTT; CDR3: CASNPGEFMNTEAFF
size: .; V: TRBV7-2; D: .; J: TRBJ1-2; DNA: TGTGCCAGCAGCGCACCCGGGGGTGTAGGAGGCTACACCTTC; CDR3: CASSAPGGVGGYTF
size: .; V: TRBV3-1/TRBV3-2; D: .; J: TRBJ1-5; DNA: TGTGCCAGCAGCCAGGACAGCCTTAGCAATCAGCCCCAGCATTTT; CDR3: CASSQDSLSNQPQHF
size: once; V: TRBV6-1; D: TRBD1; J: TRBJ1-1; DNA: TGTGCCAGCAGTGAACAGGACAGGGACATCGCTGAAGCTTTCTTT; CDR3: CASSEQDRDIAEAFF
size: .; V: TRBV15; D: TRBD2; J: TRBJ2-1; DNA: TGTGCCACCAGCAGAGATATCCCCTCCGAGACTAGCGGGAGCAATGAGCAGTTCTTC; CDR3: CATSRDIPSETSGSNEQFF
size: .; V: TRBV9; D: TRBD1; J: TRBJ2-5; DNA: TGTGCCAGCAGCGTAGGGGGACAGTGGAAAGAGACCCAGTACTTC; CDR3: CASSVGGQWKETQYF
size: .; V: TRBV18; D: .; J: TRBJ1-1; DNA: TGTGCCAGCTCACCACCGGGAGGTCGTTGGGGCAGGATGAACACTGAAGCTTTCTTT; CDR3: CASSPPGGRWGRMNTEAFF
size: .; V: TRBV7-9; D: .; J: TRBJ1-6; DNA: TGTGCCAGCAGCTCCCAAGGGACACTGAATAATTCACCCCTCCACTTT; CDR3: CASSSQGTLNNSPLHF
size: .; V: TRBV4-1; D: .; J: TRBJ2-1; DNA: TGCGCCAGCAAGGGGGCGGGAGGCCTACCCTACAATGAGCAGTTCTTC; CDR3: CASKGAGGLPYNEQFF
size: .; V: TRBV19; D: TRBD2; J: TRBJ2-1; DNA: TGTGCCAGTACTCCCGGGAGGGCCTACGGAAATGAGCAGTTCTTC; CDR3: CASTPGRAYGNEQFF
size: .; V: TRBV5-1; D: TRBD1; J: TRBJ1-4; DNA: TGCGCCAGCAGCTTGGGGACAGGGGTCGCAACTAATGAAAAACTGTTTTTT; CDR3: CASSLGTGVATNEKLFF
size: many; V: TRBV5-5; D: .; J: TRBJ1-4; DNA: TGTGCCAGCAGCTTGGAGCAGGGGCCTAATGAAAAACTGTTTTTT; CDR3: CASSLEQGPNEKLFF
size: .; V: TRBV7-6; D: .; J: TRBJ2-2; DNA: TGTGCCAGCAGCCAACAGGATATGACCGGGGAGCTGTTTTTT; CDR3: CASSQQDMTGELFF
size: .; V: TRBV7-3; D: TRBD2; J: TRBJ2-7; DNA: TGTGCCAGCAGCGAGAGCGGGAGGGTGGACGAGCAGTACTTC; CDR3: CASSESGRVDEQYF
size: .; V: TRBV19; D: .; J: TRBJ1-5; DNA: TGTGCCAGTAGGGTCACAGGGAAGTTAGGTCAGCCCCAGCATTTT; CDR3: CASRVTGKLGQPQHF
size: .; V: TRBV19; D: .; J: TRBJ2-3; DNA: TGTGCCAGTAGATCCTCAGGCACGCAGTATTTT; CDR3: CASRSSGTQYF
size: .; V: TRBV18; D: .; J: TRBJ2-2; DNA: TGTGCCAGCTCACCAATCATACAGGGTTACACCGGGGAGCTGTTTTTT; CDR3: CASSPIIQGYTGELFF
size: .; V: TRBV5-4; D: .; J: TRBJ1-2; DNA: TGTGCCAGCAGCTTGCGGGGATCTAACTATGGCTACACCTTC; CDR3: CASSLRGSNYGYTF
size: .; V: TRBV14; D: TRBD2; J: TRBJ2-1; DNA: TGTGCCAGCAGCCAATTGGGGAGCAGCGGGAGGGCCGGGAATGAGCAGTTCTTC; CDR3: CASSQLGSSGRAGNEQFF
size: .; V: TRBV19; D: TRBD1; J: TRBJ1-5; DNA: TGTGCCAGTAGTTCCCGTGGGGGGACAGGGGTGGATCAGCCCCAGCATTTT; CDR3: CASSSRGGTGVDQPQHF
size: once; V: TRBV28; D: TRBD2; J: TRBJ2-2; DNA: TGTGCCAGCAGTTTTGCGGGACTAGCAGGCACCGGGGAGCTGTTTTTT; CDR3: CASSFAGLAGTGELFF
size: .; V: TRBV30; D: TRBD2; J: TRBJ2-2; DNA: TGTGCCTGGAGCAAGGGACTAGCGGACACCGGGGAGCTGTTTTTT; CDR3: CAWSKGLADTGELFF
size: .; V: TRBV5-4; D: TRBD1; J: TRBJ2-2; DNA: TGTGCCAGCAGGCCCACAGGGGGCAACACCGGGGAGCTGTTTTTT; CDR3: CASRPTGGNTGELFF
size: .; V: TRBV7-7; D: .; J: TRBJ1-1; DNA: TGTGCTAGCAGCTTGACAGAAAACACTGAAGCTTTCTTT; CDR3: CASSLTENTEAFF
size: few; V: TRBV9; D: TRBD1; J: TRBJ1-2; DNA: TGTGCCAGCAGCGTAGGAGGGACAGCTTACTATGGCTACACCTTC; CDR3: CASSVGGTAYYGYTF
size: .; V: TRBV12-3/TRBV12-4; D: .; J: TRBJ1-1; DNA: TGTGCCAGCAGTTGGCAAACCGACACTGAAGCTTTCTTT; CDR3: CASSWQTDTEAFF
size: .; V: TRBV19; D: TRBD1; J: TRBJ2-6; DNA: TGTGCCAGTAGTGTACAGGGGGTACGCTCTGGGGCCAACGTCCTGACTTTC; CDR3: CASSVQGVRSGANVLTF
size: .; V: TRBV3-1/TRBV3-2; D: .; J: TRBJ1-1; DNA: TGTGCCAGCAGCAAGTCAGGGTACTTTGAGGCTTTCTTT; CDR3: CASSKSGYFEAFF
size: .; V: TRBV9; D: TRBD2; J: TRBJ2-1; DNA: TGTGCCAGCAGCGTAGTCGGGGGGTCCTACAATGAGCAGTTCTTC; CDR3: CASSVVGGSYNEQFF
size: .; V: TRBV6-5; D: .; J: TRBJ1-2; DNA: TGTGCCAGCAGTAAGACAGGACACTATGGCTACACCTTC; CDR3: CASSKTGHYGYTF
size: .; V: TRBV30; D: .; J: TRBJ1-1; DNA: TGTGCCTGGAGGAGGCGGGCGGAAATGAACACTGAAGCTTTCTTT; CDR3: CAWRRRAEMNTEAFF
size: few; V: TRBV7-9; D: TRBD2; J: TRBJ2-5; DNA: TGTGCCAGCAGCTTATCTGAGTTACTAGCGGTCCAAGAGACCCAGTACTTC; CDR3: CASSLSELLAVQETQYF
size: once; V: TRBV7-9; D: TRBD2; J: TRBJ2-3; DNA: TGTGCCAGCAGCCAAGGACTAGCGGGAGCAGATACGCAGTATTTT; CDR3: CASSQGLAGADTQYF
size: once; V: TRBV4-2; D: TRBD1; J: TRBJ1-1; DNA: TGTGCCAGCAGCCAAGATTCCGCCGGGACAGTGAACACTGAAGCTTTCTTT; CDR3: CASSQDSAGTVNTEAFF
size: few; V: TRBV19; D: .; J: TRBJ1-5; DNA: TGTGCCAGTAGGTCGGACACGCAAGGCAATCAGCCCCAGCATTTT; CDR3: CASRSDTQGNQPQHF
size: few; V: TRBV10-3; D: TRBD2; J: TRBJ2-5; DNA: TGTGCCATCAGGTCCGGGACTAGCGGGAGTTCATTCGAGACCCAGTACTTC; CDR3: CAIRSGTSGSSFETQYF
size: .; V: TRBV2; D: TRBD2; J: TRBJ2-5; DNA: TGTGCCAGCACCAGGGAGGGGACCCAGTACTTC; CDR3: CASTREGTQYF
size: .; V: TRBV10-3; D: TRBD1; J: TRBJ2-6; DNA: TGTGCCATCAGTCCAGACAGGGGTTCCGGGGCCAACGTCCTGACTTTC; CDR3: CAISPDRGSGANVLTF
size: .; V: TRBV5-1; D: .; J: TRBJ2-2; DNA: TGCGCCAGCAGCTCCCGAACAGGGAACACCGGGGAGCTGTTTTTT; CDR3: CASSSRTGNTGELFF
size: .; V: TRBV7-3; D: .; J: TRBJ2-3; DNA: TGTGCCAGCAGCCCTAATGCGGTATCGGATACGCAGTATTTT; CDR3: CASSPNAVSDTQYF
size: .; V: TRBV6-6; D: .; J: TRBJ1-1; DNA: TGTGCCAGCAGAGCGACCTCGAACACTGAAGCTTTCTTT; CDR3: CASRATSNTEAFF
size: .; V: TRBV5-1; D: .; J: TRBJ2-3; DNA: TGCGCCAGCAGCTTGGGATCCGGGGGCACAGATACGCAGTATTTT; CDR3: CASSLGSGGTDTQYF
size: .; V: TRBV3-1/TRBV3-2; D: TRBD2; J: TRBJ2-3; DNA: TGTGCCAGCAGCCAGGAGGGGACTAGCACGAGCACAGATACGCAGTATTTT; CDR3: CASSQEGTSTSTDTQYF